Included here is one T cell receptor beta chain sequence, with context. This specimen belongs to a study of T-cell memory formation after mild COVID-19. A single record per CDR3 protein comes from TCRdb applying MiXCR to the 5' RACE reads. Seen here are roughly 190,000 distinct CDR3 sequences, about 27% observed once, and the top ten hold over 9.5%. V shed 0 bases, J shed 7 bases, and the junction held 8 bases outside the gene matches. The CDR3 has 16 residues. Germline CDR1 is SGHRS and CDR2 is YFSETQ. This chain uses TRBV5-1 with TRBJ2-1; 9 nucleotides align to TRBD1. This sequence originates from an adult woman who had mild COVID-19 (a few samples of this study predate the infection). Cell type and time point are not known. Sequenced: PBMCs or a T cell subset sorted from them (not recorded which). The CDR3 DNA is TGCGCCAGCAGCTTGGCTTCCGGGACAGGGTTGAATGAGCAGTTCTTC. Its translation: CASSLASGTGLNEQFF.